This T cell receptor beta chain came from a study of T cells in Graves' hyperthyroidism and ophthalmopathy. The wider study: Peripheral blood was acquired at first diagnosis, ahead of any therapy whatsoever.

Each ophthalmopathy patient scored at least 3 on the Clinical Activity Score and at least 4 on NOSPECS grade, with duration under 3 months. In this sample, this clonotype turned up many times. Its antigen is not identified. Study outcomes and limitations: Model output signaled ophthalmopathy a median about 6.3 months ahead of onset. Blood also showed most of the thyroid clonotypes that were expanded above 0.001.

There were TCR beta CDR3 regions amplified from RNA transcripts. HTBI primers were used for first-round RT-PCR of the TCR CDR3. TCRdb reprocessed the multiplex PCR reads with MiXCR, giving one entry per CDR3 protein. Among 300,000 to 500,000 distinct CDR3 sequences listed, over 11% were seen once. The source material was blood. The TCR originated in a man aged 50-60 years with Graves' ophthalmopathy.

The CDR3 is CASSLEVSKAETQYF. The CDR3 region has the DNA TGTGCCAGCAGCTTGGAGGTTAGCAAGGCAGAGACCCAGTACTTC. The rearrangement links TRBV5-5 to TRBJ2-5; D gene unclear. Germline V CDR1 and CDR2: SGHKS, YYEKEE (reference sequence). V was clipped by 0 bases and J by 4 bases, with 13 bases between them. The length of the CDR3 is 15 residues. The complete variable domain, with remaining parts taken from reference TRBV5-5 and TRBJ2-5, reads DAGVTQSPTHLIKTRGQQVTLRCSPISGHKSVSWYQQVLGQGPQFIFQYYEKEERGRGNFPDRFSARQFPNYSSELNVNALLLGDSALYLCASSLEVSKAETQYFGPGTRLLVL.